A single sample gave rise to the 8 T cell receptor beta chains below, sequenced in a study of T-cell reconstitution after alpha-beta-depleted transplantation in children. For TCRbeta, the library was prepared with unique molecular identifiers. TCRdb ran MiXCR on the PCR reads and lists one entry per CDR3 protein. Of 95,000 to 150,000 distinct CDR3 sequences in the sample, roughly 23% were seen once. The specimen was PBMCs, mostly from graft donor cells, collected 180 days after TCRalphabeta/CD19-depleted stem cell transplant. These receptors all come from a male patient aged 2-15 years who had a stem cell transplant for chronic granulomatous disease, so the T cells may come from the graft donor.

This clonotype was counted a few times. This chain uses TRBV18 with TRBJ2-3; TRBD2 might be the D (5 bases). Germline lookup yields CDR1 KGHSH and CDR2 LQKENI. The CDR3 is made up of 17 amino acids. Between the trimmed V and J ends, which lost 2 bases and 4 bases, there was a span of 19 bases. DNA for the CDR3: TGTGCCAGCTCACCAAGTCTGAGCGGAGCCCATGCAGATACGCAGTATTTT. Translation: CASSPSLSGAHADTQYF.

In its sample, this clonotype was seen many times. The chain is built from TRBV29-1 and TRBJ2-7; the D gene is possibly TRBD2 (5 bases). The V gene lost 3 bases and the J gene lost 0 bases, with 15 bases spanning the gap. CDR3 size: 15 residues. Germline loops: CDR1 SQVTM, CDR2 ANQGSEA. CDR3 in DNA: TGCAGCGTTGAGTTAGCGTCGCAAGCCTCCTACGAGCAGTACTTC. This translates into CSVELASQASYEQYF.

In this sample, this clonotype turned up many times. The chain joins TRBV5-1 to TRBJ2-7; D not resolved. Deletions cut 0 bases from V and 0 bases from J, with 13 bases between. This CDR3 contains 16 residues. The germline V gene encodes CDR1 SGHRS and CDR2 YFSETQ. The CDR3 sequence is CASSLVPVSSSYEQYF. Written as DNA, the CDR3 is TGCGCCAGCAGCTTGGTTCCGGTATCAAGCTCCTACGAGCAGTACTTC.

The sample holds many counts of this clonotype. The gene calls are TRBV9 and TRBJ2-1; D is ambiguous. Germline V gene lookup returns CDR1 SGDLS and CDR2 YYNGEE. CDR3 length equals 15 residues. The V gene lost 0 bases and the J gene lost 8 bases, with 15 bases spanning the gap. The DNA for the CDR3 is TGTGCCAGCAGCGTAGTGGGCCACTTTGGGCATGAGCAGTTCTTC. It yields the protein CASSVVGHFGHEQFF. Full variable domain (rest looked up from reference TRBV9 and TRBJ2-1): DSGVTQTPKHLITATGQRVTLRCSPRSGDLSVYWYQQSLDQGLQFLIQYYNGEERAKGNILERFSAQQFPDLHSELNLSSLELGDSALYFCASSVVGHFGHEQFFGPGTRLTVL.

This clonotype was observed many times. CDR3: CASSPVGGGLYNEQFF. CDR3 nucleotides: TGTGCCAGCAGCCCCGTAGGAGGCGGGCTGTACAATGAGCAGTTCTTC. The chain employs TRBV3-1 and TRBJ2-1; TRBD2 is a possible D gene (5 bases). V was cut by 4 bases and J by 4 bases, with 17 bases left in between. The germline CDR1 and CDR2 sequences are LGHDT and YNNKEL (reference sequence). This CDR3 contains 16 residues.

This clonotype was observed a few times. The chain carries TRBV7-6 and TRBJ2-3; a weak D match, TRBD2 (7 bases). V was pared by 5 bases and J by 5 bases, with 20 bases between. The CDR3 consists of 16 residues. Germline V gene lookup returns CDR1 SGHVS and CDR2 FNYEAQ. Here the CDR3 reads CASSPFGGGPKDTQYF. CDR3 DNA sequence: TGTGCCAGCAGCCCCTTCGGCGGGGGCCCAAAAGATACGCAGTATTTT.

This clonotype came up a few times. This sequence joins TRBV30 and TRBJ1-6, with D uncertain. V lost 3 bases and J 11 bases, leaving 11 bases between the germline ends. CDR1 is GTSNPN, CDR2 SVGIG, per germline (reference sequence). The CDR3 has 12 amino acids. The CDR3 is CAWSSPRAPLHF. DNA of the CDR3: TGTGCCTGGAGCTCCCCGAGGGCACCCCTCCACTTT.

V is TRBV18 and J is TRBJ2-7; 8 bases match TRBD2. After removal of 1 base from V and 6 bases from J, the junction contained 2 bases not matched to a gene. CDR1 is KGHSH and CDR2 is LQKENI in the germline V gene. CDR3 length equals 13 residues. The CDR3 loop is CASSPLSGTEQYF. CDR3 DNA: TGTGCCAGCTCACCACTTAGCGGGACCGAGCAGTACTTC.